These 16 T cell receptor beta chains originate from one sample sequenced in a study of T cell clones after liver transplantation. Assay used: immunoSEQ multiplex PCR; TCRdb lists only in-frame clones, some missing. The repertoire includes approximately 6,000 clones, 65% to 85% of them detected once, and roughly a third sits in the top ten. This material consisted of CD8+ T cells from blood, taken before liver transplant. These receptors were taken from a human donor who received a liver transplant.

The CDR3 spells CASNDGTGVGYTF. CDR3 sequence (DNA): TGTGCCAGCAATGACGGGACAGGGGTTGGCTACACCTTC. This rearrangement joins TRBV27 to TRBJ1-2, with 10 bases that match TRBD1. CDR1 is MNHEY and CDR2 is SMNVEV in the germline V gene (reference sequence). V gave up 7 bases and J gave up 7 bases; unmatched junction bases: 6. The CDR3 contains 13 residues.

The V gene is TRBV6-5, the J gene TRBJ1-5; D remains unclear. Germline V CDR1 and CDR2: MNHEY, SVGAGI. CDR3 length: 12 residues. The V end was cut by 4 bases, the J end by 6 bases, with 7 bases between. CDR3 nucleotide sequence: TGTGCCAGCAGTTCTCCGGGTCAGCCCCAGCATTTT. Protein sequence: CASSSPGQPQHF.

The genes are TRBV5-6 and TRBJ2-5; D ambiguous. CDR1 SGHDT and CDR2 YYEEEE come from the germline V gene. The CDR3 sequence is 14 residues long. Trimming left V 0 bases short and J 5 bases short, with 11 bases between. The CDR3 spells CASSLDSLEETQYF. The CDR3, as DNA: TGTGCCAGCAGCTTGGACAGTCTCGAGGAGACCCAGTACTTC. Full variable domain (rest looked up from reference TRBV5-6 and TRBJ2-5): DAGVTQSPTHLIKTRGQQVTLRCSPKSGHDTVSWYQQALGQGPQFIFQYYEEEERQRGNFPDRFSGHQFPNYSSELNVNALLLGDSALYLCASSLDSLEETQYFGPGTRLLVL.

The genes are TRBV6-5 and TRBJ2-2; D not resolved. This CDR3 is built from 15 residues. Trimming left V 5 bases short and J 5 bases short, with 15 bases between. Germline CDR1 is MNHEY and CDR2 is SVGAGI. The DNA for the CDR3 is TGTGCCAGCAGTCCCCATCTCGATCAGACCGGGGAGCTGTTTTTT. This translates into CASSPHLDQTGELFF.

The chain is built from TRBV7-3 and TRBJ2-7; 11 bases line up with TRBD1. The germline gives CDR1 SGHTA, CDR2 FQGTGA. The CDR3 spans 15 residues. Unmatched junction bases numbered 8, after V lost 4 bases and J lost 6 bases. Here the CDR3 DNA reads TGTGCCAGCAGCTACCGGGACAGGGGGGTCAGCGAGCAGTACTTC. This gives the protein CASSYRDRGVSEQYF.

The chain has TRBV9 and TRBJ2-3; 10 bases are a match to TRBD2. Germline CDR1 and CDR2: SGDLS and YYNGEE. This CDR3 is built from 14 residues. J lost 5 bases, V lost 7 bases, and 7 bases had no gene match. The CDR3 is CASGLAGGRDTQYF. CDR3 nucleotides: TGTGCCAGCGGCTTAGCGGGAGGACGAGATACGCAGTATTTT.

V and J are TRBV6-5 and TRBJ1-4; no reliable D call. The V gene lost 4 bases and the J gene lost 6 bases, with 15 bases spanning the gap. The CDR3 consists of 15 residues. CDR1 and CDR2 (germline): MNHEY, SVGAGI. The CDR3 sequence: CASSSKATGDEKLFF. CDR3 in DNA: TGTGCCAGCAGTTCCAAGGCCACCGGGGATGAAAAACTGTTTTTT.

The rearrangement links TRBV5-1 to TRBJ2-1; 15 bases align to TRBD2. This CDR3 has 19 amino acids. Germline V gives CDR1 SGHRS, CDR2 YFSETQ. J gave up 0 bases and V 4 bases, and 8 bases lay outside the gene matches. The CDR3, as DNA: TGCGCCAGCAGCCACGCCGGGACTAGCGGGAGGAGCTCCTACAATGAGCAGTTCTTC. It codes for CASSHAGTSGRSSYNEQFF.

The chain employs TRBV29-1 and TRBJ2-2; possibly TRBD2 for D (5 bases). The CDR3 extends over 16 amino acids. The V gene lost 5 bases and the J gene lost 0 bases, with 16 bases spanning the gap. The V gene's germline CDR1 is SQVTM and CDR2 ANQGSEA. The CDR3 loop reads CSVRSRTVSNTGELFF. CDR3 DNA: TGCAGCGTTCGATCCCGGACTGTTTCGAACACCGGGGAGCTGTTTTTT.

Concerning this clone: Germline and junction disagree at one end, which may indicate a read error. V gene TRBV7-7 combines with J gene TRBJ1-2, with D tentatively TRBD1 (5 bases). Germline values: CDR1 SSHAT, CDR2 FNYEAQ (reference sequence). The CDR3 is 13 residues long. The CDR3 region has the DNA TGCGCCAGCAGCCAAGACGACAGCTATGGCTACACCTTC. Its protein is CASSQDDSYGYTF.

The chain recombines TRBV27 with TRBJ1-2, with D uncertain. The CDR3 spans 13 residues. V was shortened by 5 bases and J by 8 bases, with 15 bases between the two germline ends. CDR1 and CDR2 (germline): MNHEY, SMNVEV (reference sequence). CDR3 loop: CASSPNPDGGYTF. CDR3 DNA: TGTGCCAGCAGTCCAAACCCGGACGGCGGCTACACCTTC.

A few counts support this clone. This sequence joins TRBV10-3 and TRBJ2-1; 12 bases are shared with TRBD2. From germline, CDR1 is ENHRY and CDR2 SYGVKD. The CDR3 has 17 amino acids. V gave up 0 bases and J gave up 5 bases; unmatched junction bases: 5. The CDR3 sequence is CAISESKLAGGDNEQFF. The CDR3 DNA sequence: TGTGCCATCAGTGAGTCGAAACTAGCGGGAGGTGACAATGAGCAGTTCTTC.

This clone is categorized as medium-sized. The CDR3 DNA reads TGTGCCAGCAGCCTTATCGGGGATCCCTTGCCCTACGAGCAGTACTTC. This sequence encodes CASSLIGDPLPYEQYF. The V and J genes are TRBV28 and TRBJ2-7; TRBD2 is a possible D gene (5 bases). Germline CDR1 is MDHEN and CDR2 is SYDVKM. V was clipped by 6 bases and J by 2 bases, with 20 bases between them. CDR3 size: 16 residues.

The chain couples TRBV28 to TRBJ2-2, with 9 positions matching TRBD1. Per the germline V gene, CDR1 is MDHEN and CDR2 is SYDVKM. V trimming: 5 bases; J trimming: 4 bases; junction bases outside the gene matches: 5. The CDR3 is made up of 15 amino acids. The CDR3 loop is CASSVTGGFTGELFF. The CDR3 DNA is TGTGCCAGCAGTGTGACAGGGGGATTCACCGGGGAGCTGTTTTTT.

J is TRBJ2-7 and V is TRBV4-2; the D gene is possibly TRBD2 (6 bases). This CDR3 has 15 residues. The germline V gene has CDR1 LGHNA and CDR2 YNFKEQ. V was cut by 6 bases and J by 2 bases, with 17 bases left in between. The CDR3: CASRTRDSPPYEQYF. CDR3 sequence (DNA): TGTGCCAGCAGAACCCGGGACTCCCCCCCCTACGAGCAGTACTTC.

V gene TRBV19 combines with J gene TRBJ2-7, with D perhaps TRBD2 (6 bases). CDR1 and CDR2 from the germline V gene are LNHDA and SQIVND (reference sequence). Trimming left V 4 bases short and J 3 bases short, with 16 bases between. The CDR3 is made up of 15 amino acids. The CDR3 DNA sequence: TGTGCCAGTAGTACCCCCGGGACTCCAGGCTACGAGCAGTACTTC. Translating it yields CASSTPGTPGYEQYF.